The 18 T cell receptor beta chains listed next were all sequenced from one sample in a study of post-analysis software for immune sequencing data. Antigens for these TCRs are unknown. Libraries were made from TCR beta cDNA, and they carried unique molecular identifiers. TCRdb reanalysed the PCR reads using MiXCR and keeps one entry per CDR3 protein. The sample contains about 540,000 distinct CDR3 sequences, approximately 31% of which appear only once. Overall study findings and caveats: Relative to controls, patients had 4 or 5 TRBV segments at higher frequency, with TRBV5-6, TRBV5-1 and TRBV20-1 among these.

Sequences were obtained from blood. These receptor sequences come from a girl between 2 and 17 years old with multiple sclerosis.

This clonotype was detected a few times. The rearrangement joins TRBV7-9 to TRBJ2-6; 8 positions match TRBD1. J lost 4 bases, V lost 5 bases, and 7 bases had no gene match. In germline, CDR1 is SEHNR, CDR2 FQNEAQ (reference sequence). CDR3 size: 16 residues. The CDR3 DNA follows: TGTGCCAGCAGCGCCAGACAGGGGCGCGGGGCCAACGTCCTGACTTTC. Translated: CASSARQGRGANVLTF.

This clonotype was observed a handful of times. The chain has TRBV28 and TRBJ1-2, with TRBD1 matching 12 bases. The germline V gene has CDR1 MDHEN and CDR2 SYDVKM. V shed 6 bases, J shed 8 bases, and the junction held 13 bases outside the gene matches. The CDR3 spans 16 residues. The CDR3 region is CASSPHSGQGARGYTF. The CDR3 bases are TGTGCCAGCAGCCCGCACTCGGGACAGGGGGCGCGAGGCTACACCTTC.

V gene TRBV9 combines with J gene TRBJ2-3; no firm D call. Germline V gene sequence: CDR1 SGDLS, CDR2 YYNGEE. V gave up 1 base and J gave up 6 bases, with 12 bases separating them. This CDR3 has 14 amino acids. The CDR3, as DNA: TGTGCCAGCAGCGTATCCAGTAGAGGTGATACGCAGTATTTT. Protein: CASSVSSRGDTQYF. The complete variable domain, with remaining parts taken from reference TRBV9 and TRBJ2-3, reads DSGVTQTPKHLITATGQRVTLRCSPRSGDLSVYWYQQSLDQGLQFLIQYYNGEERAKGNILERFSAQQFPDLHSELNLSSLELGDSALYFCASSVSSRGDTQYFGPGTRLTVL.

The genes are TRBV10-3 and TRBJ2-1; 9 bases match TRBD1. The trim removed 3 bases at V and 10 bases at J, leaving 13 bases unmatched. Germline values: CDR1 ENHRY, CDR2 SYGVKD. This CDR3 region has 16 residues. CDR3: CAISETGGQGPYEQFF. As DNA, the CDR3 is TGTGCCATCAGTGAAACCGGGGGACAGGGACCCTACGAGCAGTTCTTC.

This sequence joins TRBV10-3 and TRBJ2-7, with 8 bases identical to TRBD2. CDR1 and CDR2 from the germline V gene are ENHRY and SYGVKD. V dropped 0 bases and J dropped 6; count of bases not matched to a gene: 4. This CDR3 comprises 14 residues. DNA of the CDR3: TGTGCCATCAGTGAGTCAAACCTAGCGGGCGAGCAGTACTTC. It translates to CAISESNLAGEQYF.

This sequence joins TRBV4-1 and TRBJ2-3; TRBD1 matches at 7 bases. Germline V gene lookup returns CDR1 MGHRA and CDR2 YSYEKL. The CDR3 is made up of 19 amino acids. J was trimmed by 4 bases and V by 0 bases; bases with no gene match: 16. This CDR3 reads CASSQEGTEGAGSADTQYF. CDR3 sequence (DNA): TGCGCCAGCAGCCAAGAAGGAACAGAGGGGGCAGGCAGTGCAGATACGCAGTATTTT.

The chain uses TRBV5-1 and TRBJ2-3; the D is unclear. Trimming left V 4 bases short and J 3 bases short, with 6 bases between. In germline, CDR1 is SGHRS, CDR2 YFSETQ. The CDR3 extends over 12 amino acids. The CDR3 reads CASSIKTDTQYF. The CDR3 DNA follows: TGCGCCAGCAGCATAAAAACAGATACGCAGTATTTT.

The chain recombines TRBV3-1 with TRBJ1-5; maybe TRBD1 (5 bases). The CDR3 extends over 13 amino acids. V lost 2 bases to trimming and J lost 12 bases, with 14 bases between them. The germline CDR1 and CDR2 sequences are LGHDT and YNNKEL (reference sequence). This CDR3 is CASSQLPGTDQHF. Here the CDR3 DNA reads TGTGCCAGCAGCCAACTCCCAGGGACGGACCAGCATTTT.

This clonotype was seen only a few times. The chain combines TRBV5-5 with TRBJ1-4; D not resolved. The V gene's germline CDR1 is SGHKS and CDR2 YYEKEE (reference sequence). This CDR3 is 13 amino acids long. V was clipped by 4 bases and J by 8 bases, with 12 bases between them. DNA of the CDR3: TGTGCCAGCAGCATGGCGGGGTCGGAAAAACTGTTTTTT. It encodes CASSMAGSEKLFF.

This chain links TRBV7-8 with TRBJ2-7; D is perhaps TRBD2 (5 bases). The CDR3 length is 12 residues. Trimming removed 5 bases from V and 7 bases from J, with 12 bases in between. Germline V gene data show CDR1 as SGHVS and CDR2 as FQNEAQ. As DNA, the CDR3 is TGTGCCAGCAGCGCGGCTAGCAATGAGCAGTACTTC. Residues: CASSAASNEQYF.

Comment on this clonotype: Given a much more abundant clone one base away, this may be a read error. This chain connects TRBV15 to TRBJ2-7, with a tentative D call TRBD1 (6 bases). The germline V gene encodes CDR1 LNHNV and CDR2 YYDKDF (reference sequence). The CDR3 extends over 13 amino acids. This CDR3 is CAASRAGAYEQYF. The CDR3 bases are TGTGCCGCCAGCAGAGCAGGGGCCTACGAGCAGTACTTC.

This clonotype occurred a few times. The chain employs TRBV27 and TRBJ2-3; D call uncertain. V lost 2 bases, J lost 3 bases, and 9 bases lay in between. The CDR3 spans 14 residues. Germline V gives CDR1 MNHEY, CDR2 SMNVEV (reference sequence). The CDR3 loop reads CASSLPGPTDTQYF. In nucleotides, the CDR3 is TGTGCCAGCAGTTTACCAGGCCCTACAGATACGCAGTATTTT.

The table lists this clonotype with a few counts. The chain couples TRBV10-3 to TRBJ2-3, with unresolved D. The CDR3 covers 18 residues. The V end was cut by 8 bases, the J end by 1 base, with 25 bases between. Germline loops: CDR1 ENHRY, CDR2 SYGVKD. The DNA for the CDR3 is TGTGCCATCTGGGAAGACGCTGCTGTCCTTGACTGCACAGATACGCAGTATTTT. It encodes CAIWEDAAVLDCTDTQYF.

This chain joins TRBV5-1 and TRBJ2-7; 12 nucleotides match TRBD1. This CDR3 is built from 16 residues. CDR1 is SGHRS, CDR2 YFSETQ, per germline. V trimming: 0 bases; J trimming: 7 bases; junction bases outside the gene matches: 8. The CDR3 spells CASSLEPGQGAGEQYF. For the CDR3, the DNA is TGCGCCAGCAGCTTGGAACCGGGACAGGGGGCGGGTGAGCAGTACTTC.

The chain employs TRBV5-1 and TRBJ2-5; D remains ambiguous. The J call may be faulty, since TRBJ2-7 better matches the DNA end. Germline CDR1 SGHRS, CDR2 YFSETQ. The length of the CDR3 is 14 residues. CDR3 nucleotides: TGCGCCAGCAGCTTGGGCACCAGAACCGGCGAGCAGTACTTC. It codes for CASSLGTRTGEQYF.

This rearrangement joins TRBV5-1 to TRBJ2-1; no clear D gene. Germline CDR1 SGHRS, CDR2 YFSETQ. Deletions cut 2 bases from V and 4 bases from J, with 13 bases between. The CDR3 extends over 15 amino acids. CDR3 protein: CASSFSRPTYNEQFF. CDR3 DNA sequence: TGCGCCAGCAGCTTTAGTCGCCCAACGTACAATGAGCAGTTCTTC. Drawing the rest from reference TRBV5-1 and TRBJ2-1, the complete variable domain is KAGVTQTPRYLIKTRGQQVTLSCSPISGHRSVSWYQQTPGQGLQFLFEYFSETQRNKGNFPGRFSGRQFSNSRSEMNVSTLELGDSALYLCASSFSRPTYNEQFFGPGTRLTVL.

The chain employs TRBV20-1 and TRBJ1-2; TRBD1 is a possible D gene (5 bases). Germline loops: CDR1 DFQATT, CDR2 SNEGSKA (reference sequence). This CDR3 contains 17 residues. V lost 2 bases and J 2 bases, leaving 21 bases between the germline ends. The DNA for the CDR3 is TGCAGTGCTAGAATTGTACCAGCGGGGGTTGGCAACTATGGCTACACCTTC. Protein sequence: CSARIVPAGVGNYGYTF.

The V call is TRBV18, the J call TRBJ2-7, with 7 nucleotides matching TRBD2. Germline lookup yields CDR1 KGHSH and CDR2 LQKENI. V dropped 4 bases and J dropped 3; count of bases not matched to a gene: 9. The CDR3 contains 15 residues. This chain's CDR3 is CASSRTSVGVYEQYF. The CDR3 region has the DNA TGTGCCAGCTCACGCACTAGCGTCGGGGTCTACGAGCAGTACTTC. The variable domain in full, completed from reference TRBV18 and TRBJ2-7, reads NAGVMQNPRHLVRRRGQEARLRCSPMKGHSHVYWYRQLPEEGLKFMVYLQKENIIDESGMPKERFSAEFPKEGPSILRIQQVVRGDSAAYFCASSRTSVGVYEQYFGPGTRLTVT.